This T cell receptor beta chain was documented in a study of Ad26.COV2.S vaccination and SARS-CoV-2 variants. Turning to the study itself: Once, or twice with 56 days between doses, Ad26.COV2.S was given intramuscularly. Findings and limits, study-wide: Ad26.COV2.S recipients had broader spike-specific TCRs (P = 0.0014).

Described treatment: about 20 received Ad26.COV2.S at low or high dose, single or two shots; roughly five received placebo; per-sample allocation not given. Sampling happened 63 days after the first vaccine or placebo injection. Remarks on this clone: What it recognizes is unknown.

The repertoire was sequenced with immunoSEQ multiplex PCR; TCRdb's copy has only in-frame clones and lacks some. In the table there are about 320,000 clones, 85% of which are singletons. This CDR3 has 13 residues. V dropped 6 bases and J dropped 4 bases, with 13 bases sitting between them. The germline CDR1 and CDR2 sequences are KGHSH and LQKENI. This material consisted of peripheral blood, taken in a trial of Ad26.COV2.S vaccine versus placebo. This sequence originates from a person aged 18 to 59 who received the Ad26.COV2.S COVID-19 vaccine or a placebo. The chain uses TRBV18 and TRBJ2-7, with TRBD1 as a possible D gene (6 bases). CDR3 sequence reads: CASSKNREYEQYF. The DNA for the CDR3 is TGTGCCAGCTCTAAGAACAGGGAATACGAGCAGTACTTC. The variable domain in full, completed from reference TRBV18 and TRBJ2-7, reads NAGVMQNPRHLVRRRGQEARLRCSPMKGHSHVYWYRQLPEEGLKFMVYLQKENIIDESGMPKERFSAEFPKEGPSILRIQQVVRGDSAAYFCASSKNREYEQYFGPGTRLTVT.